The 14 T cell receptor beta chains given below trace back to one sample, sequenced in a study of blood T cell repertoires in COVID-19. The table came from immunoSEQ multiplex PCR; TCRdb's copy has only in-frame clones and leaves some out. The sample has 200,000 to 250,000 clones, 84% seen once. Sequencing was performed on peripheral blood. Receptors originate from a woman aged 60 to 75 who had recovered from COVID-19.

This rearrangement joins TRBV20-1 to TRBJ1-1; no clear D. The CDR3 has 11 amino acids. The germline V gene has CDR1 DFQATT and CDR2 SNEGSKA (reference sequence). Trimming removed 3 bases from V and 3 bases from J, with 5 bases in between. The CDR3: CSASRDTEAFF. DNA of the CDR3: TGCAGTGCTAGTCGGGACACTGAAGCTTTCTTT.

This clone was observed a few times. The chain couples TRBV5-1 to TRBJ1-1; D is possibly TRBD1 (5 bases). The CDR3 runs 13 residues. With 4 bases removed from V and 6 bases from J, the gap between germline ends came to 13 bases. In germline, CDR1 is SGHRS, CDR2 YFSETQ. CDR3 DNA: TGCGCCAGCAGCGTCCTGGGAGGGGCTGAAGCTTTCTTT. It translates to CASSVLGGAEAFF.

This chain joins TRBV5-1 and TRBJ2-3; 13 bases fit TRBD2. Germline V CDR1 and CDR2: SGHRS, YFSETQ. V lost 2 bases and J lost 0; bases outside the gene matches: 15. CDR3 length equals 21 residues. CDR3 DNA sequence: TGCGCCAGCAGCTTATTTGCCGGACTAGCGGGGGTAACCAGGAGCACAGATACGCAGTATTTT. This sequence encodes CASSLFAGLAGVTRSTDTQYF.

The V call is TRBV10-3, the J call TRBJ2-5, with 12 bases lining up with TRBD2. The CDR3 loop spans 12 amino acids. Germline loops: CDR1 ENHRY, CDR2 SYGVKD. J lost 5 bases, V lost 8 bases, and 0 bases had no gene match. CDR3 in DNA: TGTGCCATCGGGACTAGCGGGGAGACCCAGTACTTC. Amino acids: CAIGTSGETQYF.

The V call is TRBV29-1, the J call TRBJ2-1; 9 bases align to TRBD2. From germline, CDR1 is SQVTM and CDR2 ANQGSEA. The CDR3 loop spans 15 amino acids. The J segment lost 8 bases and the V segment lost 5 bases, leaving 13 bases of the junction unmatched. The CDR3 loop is CSVSLWSGGPDEQFF. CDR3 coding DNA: TGCAGCGTTTCCTTATGGAGCGGGGGGCCCGATGAGCAGTTCTTC.

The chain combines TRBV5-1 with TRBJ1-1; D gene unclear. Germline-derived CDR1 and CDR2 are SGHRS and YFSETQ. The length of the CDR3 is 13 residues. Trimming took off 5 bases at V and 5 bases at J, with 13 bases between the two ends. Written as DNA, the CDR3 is TGCGCCAGCAGGAGGCAGGCGGGGACTGAAGCTTTCTTT. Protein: CASRRQAGTEAFF.

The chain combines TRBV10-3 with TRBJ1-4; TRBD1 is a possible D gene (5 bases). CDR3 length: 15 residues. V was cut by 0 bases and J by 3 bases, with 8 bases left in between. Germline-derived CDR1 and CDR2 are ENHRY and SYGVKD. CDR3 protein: CAISESQGANEKLFF. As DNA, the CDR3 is TGTGCCATCAGTGAGTCCCAGGGCGCTAATGAAAAACTGTTTTTT.

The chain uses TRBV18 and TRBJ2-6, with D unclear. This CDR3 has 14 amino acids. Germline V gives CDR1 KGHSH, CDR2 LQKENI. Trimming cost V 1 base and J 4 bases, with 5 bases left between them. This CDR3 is CASSPLGGANVLTF. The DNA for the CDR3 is TGTGCCAGCTCACCACTCGGGGGGGCCAACGTCCTGACTTTC.

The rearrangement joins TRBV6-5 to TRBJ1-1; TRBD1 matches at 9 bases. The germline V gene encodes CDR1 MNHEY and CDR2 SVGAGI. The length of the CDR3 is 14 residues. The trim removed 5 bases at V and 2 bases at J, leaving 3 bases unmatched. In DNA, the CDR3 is TGTGCCAGCAGTAGACAGGGGGGAAACACTGAAGCTTTCTTT. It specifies CASSRQGGNTEAFF.

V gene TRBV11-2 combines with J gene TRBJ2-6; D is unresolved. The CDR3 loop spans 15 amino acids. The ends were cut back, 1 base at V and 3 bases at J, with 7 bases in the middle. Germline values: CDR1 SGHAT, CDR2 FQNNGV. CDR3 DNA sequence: TGTGCCAGCAGCTTAGTTCTGTTTGGGGCCAACGTCCTGACTTTC. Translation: CASSLVLFGANVLTF.

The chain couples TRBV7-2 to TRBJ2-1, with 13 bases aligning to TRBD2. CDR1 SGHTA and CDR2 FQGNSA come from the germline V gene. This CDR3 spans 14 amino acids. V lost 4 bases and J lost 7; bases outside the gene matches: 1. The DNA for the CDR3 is TGTGCCAGCAGCTGGGGACTAGCGGGAAATGAGCAGTTCTTC. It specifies CASSWGLAGNEQFF.

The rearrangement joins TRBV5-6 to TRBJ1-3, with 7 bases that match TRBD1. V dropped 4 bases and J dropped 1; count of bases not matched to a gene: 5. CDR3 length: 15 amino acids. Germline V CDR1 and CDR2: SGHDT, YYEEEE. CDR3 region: CASSGQDTSGNTIYF. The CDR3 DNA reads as TGTGCCAGCAGCGGACAGGATACTTCTGGAAACACCATATATTTT.

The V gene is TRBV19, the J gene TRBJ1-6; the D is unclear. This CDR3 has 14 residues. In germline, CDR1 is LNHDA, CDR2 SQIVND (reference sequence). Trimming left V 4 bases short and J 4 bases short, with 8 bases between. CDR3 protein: CASSTDLYNSPLHF. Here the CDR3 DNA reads TGTGCCAGTAGTACGGACTTATATAATTCACCCCTCCACTTT.

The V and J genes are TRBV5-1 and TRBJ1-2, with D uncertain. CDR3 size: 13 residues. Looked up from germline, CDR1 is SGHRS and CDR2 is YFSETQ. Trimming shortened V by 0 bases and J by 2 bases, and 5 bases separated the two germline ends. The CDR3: CASSLGRNYGYTF. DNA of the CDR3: TGCGCCAGCAGCTTGGGCAGAAACTATGGCTACACCTTC.